This T cell receptor (beta chain) derives from a study of blood T cells in healthy people across ages (dated by TCRdb to 2015 to 2017). Context from the whole study: In model experiments, roughly one uniquely barcoded TCR beta cDNA molecule per two T cells was captured by template switching. The study measured age-related changes in TCR beta repertoire diversity using deep sequencing normalized with unique cDNA molecular identifiers. The donors were divided into four age groups: young (average around 15 years), middle-aged (about 41), aged (62) and long-lived (roughly 86). Donors of different ages were randomly distributed across sequencing lanes to avoid experimental bias. Two additional independent replicas of 1 million unique cDNA reads from the same blood draw were analyzed for two donors (one aged 18 to 30 and one aged 80 or older). Here is what the overall study found, with its caveats: Observed TCR beta diversity correlated strongly with the percentage of naive T cells measured by flow cytometry. Estimates of total diversity from one million sequenced T cells were regarded as lower bounds and underestimates. Compared with the aged group, the long-lived group had more naive CD4+ T cells, fewer expanded clones and increased TCR diversity, a pattern suggesting age selection. Observed TCR beta diversity per million T cells fell roughly linearly with age, and a significant reduction was already apparent by age approximately 40. Because donor CMV infection status was unknown, age-related changes in expanded clonotypes were potentially confounded. Because profiling used bulk unsorted PBMCs, naive and antigen-experienced compartments could not be compared conclusively.

As for this clonotype: Its antigen is unknown. No qualities accompany the bases; no much larger clone lies one base away.

To prepare the library, 5' RACE was applied. TCRdb records Illumina HiSeq 2500 as the sequencer. A second PCR of about 6 to 11 cycles was performed with a sample-barcoded 5' primer and a J-beta primer mix. A template-switch 5' adaptor carrying 12 random nucleotides introduced a unique molecular identifier onto each TCR beta cDNA molecule. Each sample yielded at least 2.5 million CDR3-containing paired-end reads. First-strand cDNA synthesis was performed from all RNA using the Mint cDNA synthesis kit, with priming by a TRBC-specific oligonucleotide. All cDNA was treated with uracil-DNA glycosylase and then went through a first 18-cycle PCR with the universal primers M1SS and BC2_uni_R. The original methods were these. Each sample was normalized by randomly selecting 1 million high-quality reads, each carrying a distinct molecular identifier. Reads with shared molecular identifiers were discarded instead of being binned into consensus sequences. MiTCR, run with a Q25 quality threshold and the strictest error-elimination algorithm, handled CDR3 identification, clonotype clustering and error correction. Lower-bound total TCR beta diversity was estimated with a nonparametric unseen species model using Euler transformation. TCRdb applied fastp at Q25 and MiXCR to the public reads, then kept only in-frame beta chains. Entries are consolidated by CDR3 protein sequence, retaining the most common genes and DNA. In this record, the V and J calls reflect TCRdb's handling and not the investigators' own analysis. The table for this sample lists about 380,000 distinct CDR3 sequences; 50% to 60% of them were counted only once. The top ten clones comprise 51% of the sample.

The germline V gene specifies SGHVS as CDR1 and FNYEAQ as CDR2. The V end loses 5 bases and the J end loses 5 bases, and a stretch of 13 bases separates them. Taken from cysteine to phenylalanine, the CDR3 has 15 residues. Only the CDR3 DNA stays, 45 bases, in frame from base 1. The roughly 42 donors, aged about 6 to 100 years, were systemically healthy Caucasian individuals from Russia. Each donor gave roughly 11 milliliters of peripheral blood, drawn into EDTA-treated Vacutainer tubes. Ficoll-Paque density-gradient centrifugation was used to isolate PBMCs, with at least 7 million per sample. Total RNA, at least 6 micrograms per sample, was extracted from PBMCs with Trizol reagent. The percentages of naive CD45RAhigh/CD27high T cells were determined by flow cytometry on a PBMC aliquot from every donor.

Sequenced input: blood. The chain was built from TRBV7-6 and TRBJ1-6; no D segment can be confidently identified. The clonotype originates from a man in his 60s in good health. CDR3 protein: CASSGLGPNNSPLHF. The base sequence is TGTGCCAGCAGCGGCCTAGGGCCTAATAATTCACCCCTCCACTTT.